Presented here are 23 T cell receptor beta chains from one specimen sequenced in a study of cytomegalovirus exposure and HLA in healthy donors. PCR amplification relied on 60 Vbeta primers (plus 13 Jbeta primers). TCRdb's table, derived via immunoSEQ multiplex PCR, lists solely in-frame clones and lacks some. The table includes around 230,000 clones, over 80% detected once. Material: PBMCs. These receptors were obtained from a man aged 40-49 years in good health and CMV-seropositive.

The chain recombines TRBV9 with TRBJ2-2, with D possibly being TRBD1 (5 bases). Per the germline V gene, CDR1 is SGDLS and CDR2 is YYNGEE. CDR3 length: 15 amino acids. V dropped 2 bases and J dropped 3 bases, with 11 bases sitting between them. The CDR3, as DNA: TGTGCCAGCAGCGTGGGGCGGACCTACACCGGGGAGCTGTTTTTT. This encodes CASSVGRTYTGELFF. The complete variable domain, with remaining parts taken from reference TRBV9 and TRBJ2-2, reads DSGVTQTPKHLITATGQRVTLRCSPRSGDLSVYWYQQSLDQGLQFLIQYYNGEERAKGNILERFSAQQFPDLHSELNLSSLELGDSALYFCASSVGRTYTGELFFGEGSRLTVL.

The chain couples TRBV6-1 to TRBJ1-1; no clear D. The germline V gene has CDR1 MNHNS and CDR2 SASEGT. V was clipped by 6 bases and J by 1 base, with 9 bases between them. This CDR3 has 13 residues. The CDR3 spells CASSVGGNTEAFF. The CDR3 DNA follows: TGTGCCAGCAGCGTAGGAGGGAACACTGAAGCTTTCTTT.

The chain employs TRBV6-4 and TRBJ2-1; possible D gene TRBD2, 6 bases. The CDR3 contains 15 residues. The V gene lost 6 bases and the J gene lost 0 bases, with 12 bases spanning the gap. Per germline, CDR1 MRHNA and CDR2 SNTAGT. The CDR3 coding sequence is TGTGCCAGCAGCCCCACTAGCATCTCCTACAATGAGCAGTTCTTC. Its translation is CASSPTSISYNEQFF.

This chain uses TRBV19 with TRBJ1-1; unclear D gene. The CDR3 spans 12 residues. The V gene's germline CDR1 is LNHDA and CDR2 SQIVND (reference sequence). The V and J ends lost 5 bases and 5 bases respectively, with 9 bases between them. The CDR3 DNA reads TGTGCCAGTAGTCCATCTAGGACTGAAGCTTTCTTT. It specifies CASSPSRTEAFF. The variable domain in full, with the rest retrieved from reference TRBV19 and TRBJ1-1, is DGGITQSPKYLFRKEGQNVTLSCEQNLNHDAMYWYRQDPGQGLRLIYYSQIVNDFQKGDIAEGYSVSREKKESFPLTVTSAQKNPTAFYLCASSPSRTEAFFGQGTRLTVV.

This clone was recorded a few times. CDR3 DNA: TGTGCCAGCAGCTTAGGAGGACAGATCAACACTGAAGCTTTCTTT. This gives the protein CASSLGGQINTEAFF. The chain recombines TRBV7-6 with TRBJ1-1; a possible D gene is TRBD1 (6 bases). Germline lookup yields CDR1 SGHVS and CDR2 FNYEAQ. Trimming took off 1 base at V and 2 bases at J, with 11 bases between the two ends. This CDR3 region has 15 residues.

This clone has more than one count but fewer than ten. The chain is built from TRBV4-1 and TRBJ1-5, with TRBD1 matching over 8 bases. The CDR3 contains 16 residues. Germline CDR1 and CDR2: MGHRA and YSYEKL. V shed 1 base, J shed 3 bases, and the junction held 5 bases outside the gene matches. The CDR3: CASSQGAGGHNQPQHF. The CDR3 DNA reads as TGCGCCAGCAGCCAAGGTGCAGGGGGCCACAATCAGCCCCAGCATTTT.

The V gene is TRBV14, the J gene TRBJ2-2; possible D gene TRBD1, 5 bases. The CDR3 has 15 residues. Germline CDR1 is SGHDN and CDR2 is FVKESK. V was pared by 5 bases and J by 0 bases, with 10 bases between. As DNA, the CDR3 is TGTGCCAGCAGCGAGGACACCGCGAACACCGGGGAGCTGTTTTTT. This encodes CASSEDTANTGELFF.

In its sample, this clone was seen a few times. V is TRBV9 and J is TRBJ1-6; possibly TRBD1 for D (5 bases). Germline V lookup: CDR1 SGDLS, CDR2 YYNGEE. V was clipped by 0 bases and J by 7 bases, with 11 bases between them. The CDR3 is made up of 15 amino acids. CDR3 sequence (DNA): TGTGCCAGCAGCGTAGGGGGGGACTGGAATTCACCCCTCCACTTT. Protein sequence: CASSVGGDWNSPLHF.

This chain links TRBV19 with TRBJ1-1, with unresolved D. The CDR3 totals 14 residues. With 7 bases removed from V and 0 bases from J, the gap between germline ends came to 12 bases. The V gene's germline CDR1 is LNHDA and CDR2 SQIVND (reference sequence). CDR3 region: CASMVWSMNTEAFF. In DNA form, the CDR3 reads TGTGCCAGTATGGTCTGGAGTATGAACACTGAAGCTTTCTTT.

The V call is TRBV4-1, the J call TRBJ2-7; 7 bases match TRBD2. V lost 2 bases to trimming and J lost 0 bases; unmatched junction nucleotides: 4. Germline V gene lookup returns CDR1 MGHRA and CDR2 YSYEKL. The CDR3 is 15 residues long. CDR3 DNA: TGCGCCAGCAGCCAAATGGGAGGGAGCTCCTACGAGCAGTACTTC. Amino acids: CASSQMGGSSYEQYF.

This chain joins TRBV4-1 and TRBJ1-2; D remains ambiguous. CDR3 length: 14 amino acids. Germline CDR1 reads MGHRA; CDR2 reads YSYEKL. V was pared by 5 bases and J by 0 bases, with 10 bases between. Written as DNA, the CDR3 is TGCGCCAGCAGCACAGCCCCGGCTAACTATGGCTACACCTTC. It translates to CASSTAPANYGYTF.

The V call is TRBV7-9, the J call TRBJ1-1; D might be TRBD1 (5 bases). Trimming took 1 base from V and 11 from J, leaving 17 bases between them. CDR1 and CDR2 (germline): SEHNR, FQNEAQ (reference sequence). The CDR3 sequence is 14 residues long. DNA of the CDR3: TGTGCCAGCAGCTTAGGATCGGAGAACAGGAATGCTTTCTTT. This encodes CASSLGSENRNAFF. The full variable domain, its missing parts supplied by reference TRBV7-9 and TRBJ1-1, is DTGVSQNPRHKITKRGQNVTFRCDPISEHNRLYWYRQTLGQGPEFLTYFQNEAQLEKSRLLSDRFSAERPKGSFSTLEIQRTEQGDSAMYLCASSLGSENRNAFFGQGTRLTVV.

This clone came up once. The chain uses TRBV19 and TRBJ1-5; D is possibly TRBD1 (5 bases). V was shortened by 7 bases and J by 2 bases, with 27 bases between the two germline ends. There are 19 residues in the CDR3. The germline CDR1 and CDR2 sequences are LNHDA and SQIVND (reference sequence). CDR3 sequence: CASNPRKGREGLGNQPQHF. The CDR3 bases are TGTGCCAGTAACCCTCGGAAGGGCAGGGAAGGATTAGGCAATCAGCCCCAGCATTTT.

CDR3 sequence: CASSQGSNTEAFF. The CDR3 DNA reads TGCGCCAGCAGTCAGGGATCGAACACTGAAGCTTTCTTT. The V gene is TRBV10-1, the J gene TRBJ1-1; possibly TRBD1 for D (5 bases). V was clipped by 5 bases and J by 1 base, with 8 bases between them. This CDR3 is built from 13 residues. Germline V gene data show CDR1 as WNHNN and CDR2 as SYGVQD (reference sequence).

The table lists this clone with a few counts. The chain combines TRBV5-1 with TRBJ2-7; D is perhaps TRBD2 (6 bases). V was pared by 5 bases and J by 3 bases, with 9 bases between. Germline CDR1 and CDR2: SGHRS and YFSETQ. This CDR3 spans 12 amino acids. CDR3 in DNA: TGCGCCAGCAGGGCGGACTACTACGAGCAGTACTTC. Protein product: CASRADYYEQYF.

This sequence joins TRBV7-6 and TRBJ1-5; TRBD1 matches at 7 bases. V gave up 5 bases and J gave up 0 bases; unmatched junction bases: 4. CDR1 and CDR2 (germline): SGHVS, FNYEAQ. This CDR3 region has 15 residues. The CDR3 DNA reads as TGTGCCAGCAGCCTAACAGGGGATAGCAATCAGCCCCAGCATTTT. Its translation: CASSLTGDSNQPQHF.

The J gene is TRBJ2-1, the V gene TRBV29-1, with 7 positions matching TRBD2. This CDR3 is built from 13 residues. CDR1 is SQVTM and CDR2 is ANQGSEA in the germline V gene. V gave up 6 bases and J gave up 1 base; unmatched junction bases: 3. CDR3 sequence: CSVSSGSYNEQFF. CDR3 DNA: TGCAGCGTCTCTAGCGGATCCTACAATGAGCAGTTCTTC.

The chain combines TRBV13 with TRBJ1-1; D unclear. Germline-derived CDR1 and CDR2 are PRHDT and FYEKMQ (reference sequence). V was shortened by 5 bases and J by 2 bases, with 12 bases between the two germline ends. This CDR3 has 14 residues. The CDR3 loop is CASSEQQSNTEAFF. The CDR3 coding sequence is TGTGCCAGCAGCGAACAGCAATCAAACACTGAAGCTTTCTTT.

The chain combines TRBV4-1 with TRBJ1-2, with TRBD1 matching over 9 bases. There are 18 residues in the CDR3. Germline CDR1 reads MGHRA; CDR2 reads YSYEKL. V was pared by 0 bases and J by 4 bases, with 12 bases of the junction left unmatched. CDR3 sequence reads: CASSQEAWGQGNIYGYTF. In DNA, the CDR3 is TGCGCCAGCAGCCAAGAGGCTTGGGGACAGGGAAATATCTATGGCTACACCTTC.

This chain's CDR3 is CASSSTRIRDNEQFF. For the CDR3, the DNA is TGTGCCAGCAGCTCAACTCGGATCCGGGACAATGAGCAGTTCTTC. The chain carries TRBV11-2 and TRBJ2-1, with D unresolved. The CDR3 spans 15 residues. Trimming removed 4 bases at V and 5 bases at J, with 15 bases between. In germline, CDR1 is SGHAT, CDR2 FQNNGV.

The chain is built from TRBV7-6 and TRBJ2-7; 9 bases match TRBD1. CDR1 is SGHVS and CDR2 is FNYEAQ in the germline V gene. The CDR3 spans 14 residues. Germline trimming cut 7 bases from V and 2 bases from J; bases unmatched to any gene: 6. The CDR3 spells CASTLDRGAYEQYF. CDR3 sequence (DNA): TGTGCCAGCACCCTCGACAGGGGGGCCTACGAGCAGTACTTC.

The chain has TRBV6-1 and TRBJ1-4, with D perhaps TRBD1 (6 bases). V shed 7 bases and J shed 8 bases, with 17 bases lying between them. CDR3 length: 14 residues. Per the germline V gene, CDR1 is MNHNS and CDR2 is SASEGT. Here the CDR3 reads CASNEGGGREKLFF. The CDR3 DNA reads as TGTGCCAGCAACGAGGGGGGGGGACGGGAAAAACTGTTTTTT.

A few counts support this clone. The rearrangement uses TRBV14 and TRBJ2-3; a possible D gene is TRBD2 (5 bases). The germline V gene has CDR1 SGHDN and CDR2 FVKESK. The CDR3 runs 15 residues. With 8 bases removed from V and 4 bases from J, the gap between germline ends came to 19 bases. In DNA, the CDR3 is TGTGCCAGCGAGGCAGGAGGCGCCCATCCAGATACGCAGTATTTT. It specifies CASEAGGAHPDTQYF.